This T cell receptor (beta chain) emerged from a study of identical twins (dated by TCRdb to about 2016). For the wider study: To test whether fetal clonotypes persist, this study deep-sequenced TCR alpha and beta repertoires from monozygotic twins, from unrelated adults of various ages, and from cord blood. To rule out contamination, replicate twin experiments were performed at different times with different library preparation protocols. Overall study results and their limits: Because the same donors could not be followed over many years, the conclusions depended on cross-sectional statistical analysis. Compared with coincidental sharing between unrelated individuals, out-of-frame TCR alpha sequences shared between twins showed an excess of sequences with low generation probability. Invariant T cells such as MAIT and iNKT could partly confound zero-insertion analyses, though diverse VJ usage argued against this for most clonotypes. Excess twin sharing in beta out-of-frame sequences was weaker because fewer shared sequences lowered the signal-to-noise ratio. Recombination models systematically underestimated out-of-frame TCR alpha sharing in monozygotic twins but agreed with sharing between unrelated individuals. Abundant cord blood beta clonotypes carried fewer insertions; young adult naive repertoires showed a weaker similar trend, while memory repertoires showed none.

CDR1 and CDR2, per the germline V gene (reference sequence), are DFQATT and SNEGSKA. Inclusive of the bounding cysteine and phenylalanine, the CDR3 is 12 residues long. The read is trimmed to its CDR3 DNA, 36 bases read in frame from base 1. V is cut back by 3 bases and J by 8 bases, with 6 bases in the junction unmatched. Every donor in the study was a healthy Caucasian. Three pairs of female monozygotic twins, all aged roughly 18 to 29 years, were included in the twin cohort. Peripheral blood mononuclear cells were used as the source from which RNA for TCR libraries was isolated. Turning to this clonotype: Its target antigen remains unknown. Per-nucleotide qualities are absent, and no much larger clonotype sits a single base away.

Receptor amplification or capture employed 5' RACE. For sequencing, an Illumina HiSeq 2000 was employed. Template switching added a universal primer binding site, and the final cDNA carried a unique molecular identifier that allowed TCR cDNA molecules to be counted accurately. Specific primers in the conserved constant-segment region were used to synthesize first-strand cDNA for TCR alpha and beta chains. Each cDNA library was double barcoded, with a SMART-Mk sample barcode plus Illumina barcodes, to control for contamination. Two successive PCR steps introduced TruSeq adapter sequences along with Illumina sample barcodes. The TCR alpha and beta cDNA libraries were sequenced on the Illumina HiSeq platform using custom primers. Processing in the source paper ran as follows. MiGEC was used to process raw reads and extract unique molecular identifiers, and MiXCR was used to find CDR3 positions. Recombination models were inferred per individual with the repgenHMM and IGoR tools using an EM algorithm. Shared clonotype analysis was performed with the tcR package in R, normalizing sharing by the product of cloneset sizes. To study raw recombination free of thymic and clonal selection effects, out-of-frame nonproductive sequences were analyzed. TCRdb trimmed the raw reads at Q25, called clones with MiXCR and kept productive beta chains. A single entry per CDR3 protein holds the most common genes and DNA from its merged rows. TCRdb assigned the V and J calls; the authors' analysis was not used. The sample table contains about 890,000 distinct CDR3 sequences; only one count was recorded for roughly an eighth of them. The leading ten clones occupy around 1.5% of the sample.

These data are also associated with another study on yellow fever vaccine responses in identical twins. According to the second study: The authors reported that the T cell response to vaccination in identical twins appeared partly convergent and partly personalized. In identical twins, the study followed T cell clones that responded to the vaccine with precision.

The receptor chain draws on TRBV20-1 and TRBJ1-2; 7 bases in the middle match TRBD1. The sequencing input was PBMCs. This TCR derives from a woman younger than 35 in good health. The CDR3 region has the sequence CSASLQGIGYTF. The DNA sequence is given as TGCAGTGCTAGCCTACAGGGGATCGGCTACACCTTC.